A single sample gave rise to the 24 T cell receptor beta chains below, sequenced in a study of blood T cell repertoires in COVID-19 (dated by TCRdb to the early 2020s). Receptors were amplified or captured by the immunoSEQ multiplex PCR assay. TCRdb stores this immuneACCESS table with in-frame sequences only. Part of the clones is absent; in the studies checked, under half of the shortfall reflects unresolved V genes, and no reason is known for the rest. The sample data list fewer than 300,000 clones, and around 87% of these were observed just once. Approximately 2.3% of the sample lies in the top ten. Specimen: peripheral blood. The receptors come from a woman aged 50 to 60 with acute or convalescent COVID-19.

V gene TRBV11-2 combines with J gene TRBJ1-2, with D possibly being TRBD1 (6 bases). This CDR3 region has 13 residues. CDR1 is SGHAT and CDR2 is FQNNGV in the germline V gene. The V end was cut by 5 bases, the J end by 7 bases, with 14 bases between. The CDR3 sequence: CASSPQGLGGYTF. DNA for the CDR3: TGTGCCAGCAGCCCTCAGGGGTTGGGTGGCTACACCTTC.

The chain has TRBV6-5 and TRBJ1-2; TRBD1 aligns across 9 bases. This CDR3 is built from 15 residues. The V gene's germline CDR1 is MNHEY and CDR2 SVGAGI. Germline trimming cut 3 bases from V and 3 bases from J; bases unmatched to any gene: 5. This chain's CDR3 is CASSYGTGRDYGYTF. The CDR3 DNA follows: TGTGCCAGCAGTTATGGGACAGGGCGAGACTATGGCTACACCTTC.

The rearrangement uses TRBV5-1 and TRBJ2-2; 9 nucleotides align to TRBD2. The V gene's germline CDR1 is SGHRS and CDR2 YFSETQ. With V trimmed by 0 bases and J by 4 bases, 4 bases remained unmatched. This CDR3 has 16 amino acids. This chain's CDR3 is CASSLALTSGTGELFF. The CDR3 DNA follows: TGCGCCAGCAGCTTGGCCTTGACTAGCGGCACCGGGGAGCTGTTTTTT.

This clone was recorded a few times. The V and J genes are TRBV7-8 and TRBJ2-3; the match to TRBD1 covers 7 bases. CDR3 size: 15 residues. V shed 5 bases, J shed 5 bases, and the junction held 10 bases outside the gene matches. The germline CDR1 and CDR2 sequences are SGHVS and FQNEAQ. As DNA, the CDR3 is TGTGCCAGCAGCCCGAACAGGGGCCTATTAGATACGCAGTATTTT. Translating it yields CASSPNRGLLDTQYF. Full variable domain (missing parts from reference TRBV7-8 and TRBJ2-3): GAGVSQSPRYKVAKRGQDVALRCDPISGHVSLFWYQQALGQGPEFLTYFQNEAQLDKSGLPSDRFFAERPEGSVSTLKIQRTQQEDSAVYLCASSPNRGLLDTQYFGPGTRLTVL.

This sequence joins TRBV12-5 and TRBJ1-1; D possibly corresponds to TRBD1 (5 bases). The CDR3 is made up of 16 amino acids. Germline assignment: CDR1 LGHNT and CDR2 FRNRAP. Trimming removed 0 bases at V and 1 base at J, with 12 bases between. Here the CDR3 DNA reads TGTGCTAGTGGTTTGGTACTGGGGCAGGGGAACACTGAAGCTTTCTTT. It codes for CASGLVLGQGNTEAFF.

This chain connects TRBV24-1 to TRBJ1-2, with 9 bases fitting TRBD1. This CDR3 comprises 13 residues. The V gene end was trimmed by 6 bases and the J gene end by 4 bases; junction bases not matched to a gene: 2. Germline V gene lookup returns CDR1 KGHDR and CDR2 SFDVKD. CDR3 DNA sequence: TGTGCCACCAGTACGGGACAGGGCTATGGCTACACCTTC. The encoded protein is CATSTGQGYGYTF.

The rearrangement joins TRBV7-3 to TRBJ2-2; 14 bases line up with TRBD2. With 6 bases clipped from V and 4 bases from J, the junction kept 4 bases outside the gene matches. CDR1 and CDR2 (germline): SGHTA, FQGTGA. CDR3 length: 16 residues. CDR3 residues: CASSQTSGRATGELFF. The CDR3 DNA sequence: TGTGCCAGCAGTCAGACTAGCGGGAGGGCCACCGGGGAGCTGTTTTTT. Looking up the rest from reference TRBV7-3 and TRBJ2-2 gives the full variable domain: GAGVSQTPSNKVTEKGKYVELRCDPISGHTALYWYRQSLGQGPEFLIYFQGTGAADDSGLPNDRFFAVRPEGSVSTLKIQRTERGDSAVYLCASSQTSGRATGELFFGEGSRLTVL.

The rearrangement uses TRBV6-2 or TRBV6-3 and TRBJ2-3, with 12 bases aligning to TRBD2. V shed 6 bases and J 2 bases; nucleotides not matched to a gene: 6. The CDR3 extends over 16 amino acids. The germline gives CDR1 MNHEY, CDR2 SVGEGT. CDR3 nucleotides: TGTGCCAGCAGCTCCGGACTAGCGGGGTCCACAGATACGCAGTATTTT. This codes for CASSSGLAGSTDTQYF.

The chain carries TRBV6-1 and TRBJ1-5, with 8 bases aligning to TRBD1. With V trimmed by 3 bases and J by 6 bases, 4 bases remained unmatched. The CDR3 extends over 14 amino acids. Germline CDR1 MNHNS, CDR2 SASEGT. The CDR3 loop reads CASSEGTGSQPQHF. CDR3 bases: TGTGCCAGCAGTGAGGGGACAGGAAGTCAGCCCCAGCATTTT.

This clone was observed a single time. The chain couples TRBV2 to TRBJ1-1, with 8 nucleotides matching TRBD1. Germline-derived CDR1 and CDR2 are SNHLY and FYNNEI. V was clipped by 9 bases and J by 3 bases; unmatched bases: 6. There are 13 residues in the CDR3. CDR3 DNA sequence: TGTGCCAGGAGTCAGGGGGCGGACACTGAAGCTTTCTTT. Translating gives CARSQGADTEAFF.

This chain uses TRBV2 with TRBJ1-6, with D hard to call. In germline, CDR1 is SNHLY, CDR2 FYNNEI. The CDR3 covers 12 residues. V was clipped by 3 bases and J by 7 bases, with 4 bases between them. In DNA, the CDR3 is TGTGCCAGCAGTGACCAGAATTCACCCCTCCACTTT. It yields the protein CASSDQNSPLHF.

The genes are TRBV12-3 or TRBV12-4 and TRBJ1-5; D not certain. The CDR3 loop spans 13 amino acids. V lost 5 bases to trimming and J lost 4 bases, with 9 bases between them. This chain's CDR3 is CASSPQRNQPQHF. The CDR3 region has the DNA TGTGCCAGCAGTCCACAGAGAAATCAGCCCCAGCATTTT.

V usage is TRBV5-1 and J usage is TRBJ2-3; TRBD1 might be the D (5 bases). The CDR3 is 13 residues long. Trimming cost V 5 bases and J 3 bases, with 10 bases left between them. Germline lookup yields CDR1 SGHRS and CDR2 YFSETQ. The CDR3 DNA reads TGCGCCAGCAGAGGGCAGGGTACAGATACGCAGTATTTT. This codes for CASRGQGTDTQYF.

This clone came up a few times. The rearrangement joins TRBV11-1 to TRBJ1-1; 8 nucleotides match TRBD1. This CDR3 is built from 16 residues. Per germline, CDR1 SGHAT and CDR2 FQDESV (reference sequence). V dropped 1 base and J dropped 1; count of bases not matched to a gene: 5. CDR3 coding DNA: TGTGCCAGCAGCTTAGGGACAGGGAGAGGGAACACTGAAGCTTTCTTT. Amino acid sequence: CASSLGTGRGNTEAFF. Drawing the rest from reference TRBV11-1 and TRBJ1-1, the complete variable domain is EAEVAQSPRYKITEKSQAVAFWCDPISGHATLYWYRQILGQGPELLVQFQDESVVDDSQLPKDRFSAERLKGVDSTLKIQPAELGDSAMYLCASSLGTGRGNTEAFFGQGTRLTVV.

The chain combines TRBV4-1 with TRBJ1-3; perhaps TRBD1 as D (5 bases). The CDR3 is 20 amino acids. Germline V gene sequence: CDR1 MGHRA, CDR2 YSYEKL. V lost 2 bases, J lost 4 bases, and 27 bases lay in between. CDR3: CASSQPRTGGGELIGNTIYF. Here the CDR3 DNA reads TGCGCCAGCAGCCAACCTCGAACAGGCGGGGGAGAGTTAATAGGAAACACCATATATTTT.

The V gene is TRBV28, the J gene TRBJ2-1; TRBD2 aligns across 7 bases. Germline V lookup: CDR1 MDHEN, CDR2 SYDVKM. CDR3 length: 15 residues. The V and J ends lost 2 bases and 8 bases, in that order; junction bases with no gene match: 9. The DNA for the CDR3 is TGTGCCAGCAGTTTAAGGGGAGGGCTGAAGGATGAGCAGTTCTTC. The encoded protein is CASSLRGGLKDEQFF.

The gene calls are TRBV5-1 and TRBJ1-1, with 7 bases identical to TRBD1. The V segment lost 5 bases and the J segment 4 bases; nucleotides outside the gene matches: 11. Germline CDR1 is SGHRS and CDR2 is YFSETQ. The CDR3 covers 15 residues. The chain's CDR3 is CASRSGQARVTEAFF. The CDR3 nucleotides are TGCGCCAGCAGATCCGGACAGGCCCGTGTCACTGAAGCTTTCTTT.

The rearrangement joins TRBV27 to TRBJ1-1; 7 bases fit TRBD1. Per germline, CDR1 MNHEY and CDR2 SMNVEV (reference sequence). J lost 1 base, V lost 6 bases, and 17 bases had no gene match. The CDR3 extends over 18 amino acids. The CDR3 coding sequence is TGTGCCAGCAGGACCCTAAACAGGGGCCCTCGTTGGAACACTGAAGCTTTCTTT. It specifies CASRTLNRGPRWNTEAFF.

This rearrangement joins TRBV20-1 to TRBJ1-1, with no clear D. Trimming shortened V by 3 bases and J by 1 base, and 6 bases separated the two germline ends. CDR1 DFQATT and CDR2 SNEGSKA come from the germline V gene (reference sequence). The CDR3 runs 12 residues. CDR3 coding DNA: TGCAGTGCTAGTACCGGGAACACTGAAGCTTTCTTT. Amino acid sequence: CSASTGNTEAFF.

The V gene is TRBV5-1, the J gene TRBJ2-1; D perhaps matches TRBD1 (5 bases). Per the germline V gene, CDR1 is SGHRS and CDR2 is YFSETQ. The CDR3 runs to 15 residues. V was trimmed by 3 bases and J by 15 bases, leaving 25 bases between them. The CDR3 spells CASSSGQASSWVPFF. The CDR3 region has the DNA TGCGCCAGCAGCTCCGGACAAGCAAGCTCCTGGGTCCCGTTCTTC.

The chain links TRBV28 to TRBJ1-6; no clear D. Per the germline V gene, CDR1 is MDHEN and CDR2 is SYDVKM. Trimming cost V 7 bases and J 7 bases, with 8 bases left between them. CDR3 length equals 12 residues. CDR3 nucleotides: TGTGCCAGCAACGGCGGCAATTCACCCCTCCACTTT. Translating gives CASNGGNSPLHF.

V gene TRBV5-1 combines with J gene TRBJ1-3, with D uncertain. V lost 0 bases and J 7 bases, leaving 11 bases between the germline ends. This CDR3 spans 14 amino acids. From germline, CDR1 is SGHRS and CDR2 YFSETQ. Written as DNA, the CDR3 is TGCGCCAGCAGCTTGGAACGGGGTGGGAACACCATATATTTT. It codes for CASSLERGGNTIYF.

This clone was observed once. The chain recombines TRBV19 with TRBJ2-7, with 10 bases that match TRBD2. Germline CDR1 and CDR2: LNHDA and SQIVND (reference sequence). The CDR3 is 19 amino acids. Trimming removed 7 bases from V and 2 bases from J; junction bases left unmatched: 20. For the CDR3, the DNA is TGTGCCAGTAAAGGATCCTTAGGGCTAGCGGGAGTAGAGCCCTACGAGCAGTACTTC. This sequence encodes CASKGSLGLAGVEPYEQYF.

CDR3 loop: CASSLDGGGGTEAFF. DNA of the CDR3: TGTGCCAGCAGCTTGGACGGGGGAGGGGGCACTGAAGCTTTCTTT. The chain recombines TRBV5-5 with TRBJ1-1; tentative D call: TRBD1 (6 bases). Germline lookup yields CDR1 SGHKS and CDR2 YYEKEE (reference sequence). Trimming cost V 0 bases and J 4 bases, with 13 bases left between them. This CDR3 spans 15 amino acids.